The 22 T cell receptor beta chains in this list originate from one sample, sequenced in a study of blood T cells in healthy people across ages. Through a sample-barcoded 5' primer and a J-beta primer mix, a second PCR was run for roughly 7 to 12 cycles. TCRdb called the 5' RACE reads again in MiXCR, with one record for every CDR3 protein. Of about 620,000 distinct CDR3 sequences in the sample, roughly 20% were seen once. Specimen: blood. These receptors all come from a man aged 65 to 85 in good health.

This clonotype has at least ten counts. This rearrangement joins TRBV10-3 to TRBJ2-5, with TRBD2 matching 11 bases. CDR3 length: 14 amino acids. Germline lookup yields CDR1 ENHRY and CDR2 SYGVKD. V trimming: 10 bases; J trimming: 2 bases; junction bases outside the gene matches: 6. The CDR3 spells CASGLAGKQETQYF. CDR3 DNA sequence: TGTGCCAGCGGACTAGCGGGTAAACAAGAGACCCAGTACTTC.

This clonotype came up a few times. This chain joins TRBV3-1 and TRBJ2-5; 10 bases agree with TRBD1. Judging by the DNA end, TRBJ2-1 fits better; the J call may be wrong. The CDR3 is 16 residues long. Germline assignment: CDR1 LGHDT and CDR2 YNNKEL (reference sequence). The CDR3 coding sequence is TGTGCCAGCAGCCGACGACAGGGGGCCGGCTACAATGAGCAGTTCTTC. Translating it yields CASSRRQGAGYNEQFF.

The CDR3 sequence: CASSLLSGAGDTQYF. The CDR3, as DNA: TGCGCCAGCAGCTTGTTATCCGGGGCAGGAGATACGCAGTATTTT. The chain is built from TRBV5-1 and TRBJ2-3, with D perhaps being TRBD1 or TRBD2 (5 bases each). The CDR3 spans 15 residues. Germline CDR1 SGHRS, CDR2 YFSETQ. Trimming removed 1 base at V and 5 bases at J, with 14 bases between.

In this sample, this clonotype turned up once. This chain uses TRBV18 with TRBJ2-1, with 8 nucleotides matching TRBD1. Germline CDR1 KGHSH, CDR2 LQKENI. This CDR3 is 13 amino acids long. The junction had 8 bases not matched to a gene; V was cut back by 9 bases and J by 7 bases. CDR3 region: CASDRGTGNEQFF. The DNA of the CDR3 is TGTGCCAGTGACAGGGGAACAGGGAATGAGCAGTTCTTC.

A few counts support this clonotype. The V and J genes are TRBV29-1 and TRBJ2-7, with a weak D call TRBD2 (5 bases). Trimming cost V 0 bases and J 5 bases, with 20 bases left between them. The CDR3 has 16 amino acids. Germline V gives CDR1 SQVTM, CDR2 ANQGSEA. CDR3 sequence (DNA): TGCAGCGTTGAAGATAAGGTGGCAGGTAGGAGGCACGAGCAGTACTTC. Protein product: CSVEDKVAGRRHEQYF.

This clonotype was detected a few times. This chain joins TRBV29-1 and TRBJ1-3, with 9 bases that match TRBD1. CDR3 length: 14 amino acids. The germline CDR1 and CDR2 sequences are SQVTM and ANQGSEA. The trim removed 7 bases at V and 0 bases at J, leaving 4 bases unmatched. The CDR3 DNA sequence: TGCAGCGCAGGGACAGGGAGCTCTGGAAACACCATATATTTT. Protein product: CSAGTGSSGNTIYF.

For this clonotype: A junction boundary mismatches the germline segment, possibly from a read error. The chain employs TRBV12-3 or TRBV12-4 and TRBJ2-5, with D unclear. The CDR3 consists of 13 residues. The CDR3, as DNA: TGTACCAGCAGCCCTCAGATAGAAGAGACCCAGTACTTC. Its protein is CTSSPQIEETQYF.

The rearrangement links TRBV28 to TRBJ2-3, with D possibly being TRBD1 (5 bases). This CDR3 spans 14 amino acids. V gave up 5 bases and J gave up 2 bases, with 11 bases separating them. The V gene's germline CDR1 is MDHEN and CDR2 SYDVKM. CDR3 region: CASSGDSNTDTQYF. The CDR3 bases are TGTGCCAGCAGTGGCGACAGTAACACAGATACGCAGTATTTT. Variable domain in full (rest from reference TRBV28 and TRBJ2-3): DVKVTQSSRYLVKRTGEKVFLECVQDMDHENMFWYRQDPGLGLRLIYFSYDVKMKEKGDIPEGYSVSREKKERFSLILESASTNQTSMYLCASSGDSNTDTQYFGPGTRLTVL.

V and J are TRBV20-1 and TRBJ2-1; 13 nucleotides align to TRBD2. Germline CDR1 reads DFQATT; CDR2 reads SNEGSKA (reference sequence). With 5 bases clipped from V and 2 bases from J, the junction kept 0 bases outside the gene matches. The length of the CDR3 is 14 residues. The DNA for the CDR3 is TGCAGTGCTGGACTAGCGGGGGCCTACAATGAGCAGTTCTTC. Translation: CSAGLAGAYNEQFF.

The V and J genes are TRBV7-9 and TRBJ2-1; weak D call: TRBD2 (6 bases). The V gene's germline CDR1 is SEHNR and CDR2 FQNEAQ (reference sequence). This CDR3 region has 16 residues. V lost 1 base and J lost 6, with 16 bases in between. The CDR3 bases are TGTGCCAGCAGCTTAGGGAGGGGAACCGGGGGCAATGAGCAGTTCTTC. It encodes CASSLGRGTGGNEQFF.

The chain couples TRBV5-1 to TRBJ2-3, with 7 positions matching TRBD2. The V gene end was trimmed by 4 bases and the J gene end by 0 bases; junction bases not matched to a gene: 11. Germline CDR1 is SGHRS and CDR2 is YFSETQ. The CDR3 has 17 amino acids. The CDR3 loop reads CASSTDGTNPSTDTQYF. In nucleotides, the CDR3 is TGCGCCAGCAGCACGGACGGGACTAACCCTAGCACAGATACGCAGTATTTT.

This clonotype appeared many times. V usage is TRBV7-6 and J usage is TRBJ2-5; D is perhaps TRBD2 (5 bases). V lost 8 bases to trimming and J lost 6 bases, with 16 bases between them. CDR1 SGHVS and CDR2 FNYEAQ come from the germline V gene. The CDR3 is 13 amino acids. Written as DNA, the CDR3 is TGTGCCAGCTCCGGGGTTGGGGAAAAGACCCAGTACTTC. Protein product: CASSGVGEKTQYF.

A few counts support this clonotype. V and J are TRBV2 and TRBJ2-5, with D possibly matching TRBD1 (6 bases). Germline CDR1 is SNHLY and CDR2 is FYNNEI. With 9 bases removed from V and 2 bases from J, the gap between germline ends came to 10 bases. The CDR3 covers 12 residues. The CDR3 here is CARGQSQETQYF. CDR3 bases: TGTGCCAGGGGACAAAGTCAAGAGACCCAGTACTTC.

The V gene is TRBV7-2, the J gene TRBJ1-5; 7 bases are a match to TRBD1. This CDR3 has 14 residues. Germline CDR1 and CDR2: SGHTA and FQGNSA. V was pared by 5 bases and J by 3 bases, with 4 bases of the junction left unmatched. The CDR3 DNA follows: TGTGCCAGCAGCCGCGGGACAGCCAATCAGCCCCAGCATTTT. Amino acids: CASSRGTANQPQHF.

This clonotype turned up a few times. The CDR3 DNA reads TGCAGTGCTGCCCCTACCGGCCTCACCCCCGAGCAGTACTTC. Protein product: CSAAPTGLTPEQYF. The J gene is TRBJ2-7, the V gene TRBV20-1; D is unresolved. V was clipped by 5 bases and J by 6 bases, with 20 bases between them. The CDR3 has 14 amino acids. Germline-derived CDR1 and CDR2 are DFQATT and SNEGSKA (reference sequence).

The chain links TRBV28 to TRBJ2-3; D not resolved. The germline V gene encodes CDR1 MDHEN and CDR2 SYDVKM. There are 12 residues in the CDR3. V lost 3 bases to trimming and J lost 7 bases, with 8 bases between them. The CDR3 DNA follows: TGTGCCAGCAGTTTGGGTCCGAATACGCAGTATTTT. Its protein is CASSLGPNTQYF.

Concerning this clonotype itself: One junction end does not reproduce the germline sequence, and a read error may be involved. The gene calls are TRBV4-1 and TRBJ2-1, with D maybe TRBD2 (6 bases). This CDR3 has 18 residues. Germline values: CDR1 MGHRA, CDR2 YSYEKL. CDR3 amino acids: CASSRSLPSASSYNEQFF. DNA for the CDR3: TGCGCCAGTAGCCGCAGCCTTCCTAGCGCAAGCTCCTACAATGAGCAGTTCTTC.

Only a few counts were recorded for this clonotype. The final CDR3 position lacks the conserved phenylalanine or tryptophan, pointing to a likely read error. The chain has TRBV5-1 and TRBJ2-7; 8 nucleotides match TRBD1. The germline V gene encodes CDR1 SGHRS and CDR2 YFSETQ. CDR3 size: 15 residues. J lost 0 bases, V lost 4 bases, and 6 bases had no gene match. The CDR3 sequence: CASSRLTGDSYEQYL. As DNA, the CDR3 is TGCGCCAGCAGCCGGCTGACAGGGGACTCCTACGAGCAGTACCTC.

This chain uses TRBV14 with TRBJ2-3; 8 bases are a match to TRBD1. V gave up 4 bases and J gave up 0 bases; unmatched junction bases: 6. The CDR3 spans 16 residues. CDR1 SGHDN and CDR2 FVKESK come from the germline V gene. CDR3 loop: CASSPGQGTSTDTQYF. In nucleotides, the CDR3 is TGTGCCAGCAGCCCTGGACAGGGCACTAGCACAGATACGCAGTATTTT.

The chain couples TRBV7-3 to TRBJ2-3, with a tentative D call TRBD2 (5 bases). Germline V CDR1 and CDR2: SGHTA, FQGTGA. The CDR3 spans 15 residues. V lost 0 bases, J lost 3 bases, and 10 bases lay in between. The CDR3 region has the DNA TGTGCCAGCAGCTTAACGGCAGTAGCGACAGATACGCAGTATTTT. It specifies CASSLTAVATDTQYF. Complete variable domain (other parts from reference TRBV7-3 and TRBJ2-3): GAGVSQTPSNKVTEKGKYVELRCDPISGHTALYWYRQSLGQGPEFLIYFQGTGAADDSGLPNDRFFAVRPEGSVSTLKIQRTERGDSAVYLCASSLTAVATDTQYFGPGTRLTVL.

This clonotype was found a few times. The chain joins TRBV4-1 to TRBJ2-2; 12 bases match TRBD1. CDR3 size: 17 residues. Trimming at V came to 4 bases and at J to 2 bases, leaving 5 bases not matched to a gene. The V gene's germline CDR1 is MGHRA and CDR2 YSYEKL. CDR3 DNA sequence: TGCGCCAGCAGCCCCCTGGGACAGGGGGCCAACACCGGGGAGCTGTTTTTT. Protein sequence: CASSPLGQGANTGELFF.

This clonotype showed up just a few times. This chain connects TRBV5-1 to TRBJ1-5; tentative D call: TRBD1 (6 bases). Trimming took 4 bases from V and 0 from J, leaving 11 bases between them. The CDR3 is 15 amino acids. Germline lookup yields CDR1 SGHRS and CDR2 YFSETQ. The CDR3 DNA reads TGCGCCAGCAGCATGACAGGAAATAGCAATCAGCCCCAGCATTTT. Translating it yields CASSMTGNSNQPQHF.